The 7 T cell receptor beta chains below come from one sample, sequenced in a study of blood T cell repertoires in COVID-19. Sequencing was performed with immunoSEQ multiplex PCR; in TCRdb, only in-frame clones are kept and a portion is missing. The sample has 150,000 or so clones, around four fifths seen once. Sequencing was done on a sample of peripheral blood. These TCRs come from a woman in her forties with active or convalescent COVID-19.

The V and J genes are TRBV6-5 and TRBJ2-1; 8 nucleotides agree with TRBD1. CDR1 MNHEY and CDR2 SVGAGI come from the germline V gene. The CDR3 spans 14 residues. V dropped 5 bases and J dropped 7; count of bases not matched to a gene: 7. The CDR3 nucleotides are TGTGCCAGCAGTCAGGGGGCGGGCAGGAATGAGCAGTTCTTC. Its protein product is CASSQGAGRNEQFF.

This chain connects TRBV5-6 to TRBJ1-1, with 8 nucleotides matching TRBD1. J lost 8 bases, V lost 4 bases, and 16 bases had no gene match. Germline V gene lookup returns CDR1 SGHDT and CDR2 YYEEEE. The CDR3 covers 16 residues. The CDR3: CASSPGQGGVVGEAFF. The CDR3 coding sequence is TGTGCCAGCAGCCCCGGACAGGGTGGAGTGGTGGGCGAAGCTTTCTTT.

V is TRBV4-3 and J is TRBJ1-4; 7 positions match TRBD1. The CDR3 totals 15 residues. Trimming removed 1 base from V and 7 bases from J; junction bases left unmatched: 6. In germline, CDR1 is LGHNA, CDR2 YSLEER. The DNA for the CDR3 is TGCGCCAGCAGCCAAGTCAGACAGGGCGGTGAAAAACTGTTTTTT. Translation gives CASSQVRQGGEKLFF.

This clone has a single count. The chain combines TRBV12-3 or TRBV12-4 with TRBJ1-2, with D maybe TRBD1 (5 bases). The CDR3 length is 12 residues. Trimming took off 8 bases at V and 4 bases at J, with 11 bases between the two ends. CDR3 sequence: CASGRQGYGYTF. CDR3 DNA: TGTGCCAGCGGCCGGCAGGGCTATGGCTACACCTTC.

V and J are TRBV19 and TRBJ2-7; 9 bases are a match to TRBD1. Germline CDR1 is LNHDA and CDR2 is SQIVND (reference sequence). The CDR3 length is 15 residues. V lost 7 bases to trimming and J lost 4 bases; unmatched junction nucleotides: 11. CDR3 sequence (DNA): TGTGCCAGTACCCCCTCGACAGGGGGGATATACGAGCAGTACTTC. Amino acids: CASTPSTGGIYEQYF.

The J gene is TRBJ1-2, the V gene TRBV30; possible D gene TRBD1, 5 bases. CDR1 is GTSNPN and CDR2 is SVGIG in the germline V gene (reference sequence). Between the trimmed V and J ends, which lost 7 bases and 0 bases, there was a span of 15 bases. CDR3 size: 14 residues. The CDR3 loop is CASRSGAANYGYTF. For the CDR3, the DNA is TGTGCCTCGCGGAGTGGGGCAGCTAACTATGGCTACACCTTC. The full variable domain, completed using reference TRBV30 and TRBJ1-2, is SQTIHQWPATLVQPVGSPLSLECTVEGTSNPNLYWYRQAAGRGLQLLFYSVGIGQISSEVPQNLSASRPQDRQFILSSKKLLLSDSGFYLCASRSGAANYGYTFGSGTRLTVV.

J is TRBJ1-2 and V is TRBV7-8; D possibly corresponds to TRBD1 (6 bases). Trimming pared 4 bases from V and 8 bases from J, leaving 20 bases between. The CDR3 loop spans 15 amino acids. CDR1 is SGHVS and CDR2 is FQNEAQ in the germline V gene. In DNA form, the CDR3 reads TGTGCCAGCAGCTCGGACAGCTTTAGCTTTCGGGGCTACACCTTC. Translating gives CASSSDSFSFRGYTF.